Listed below are T cell receptor beta chains from one sample, sequenced in a study of T cell responses to AZD1222 COVID-19 vaccine. Measured with immunoSEQ multiplex PCR; TCRdb has only the in-frame clones, and not every one. Found here are roughly 70,000 clones, nearly 90% of them singletons; the top ten hold about 9.6%. The specimen comprised peripheral blood, sampled 28 days after the second AZD1222 dose. The receptor set was obtained from an adult who received the AZD1222 COVID-19 vaccine. CDR3s include the opening cysteine and the closing phenylalanine or tryptophan. Fields, in order: clone size, D gene, J gene, V gene, CDR3 protein, CDR3 DNA. A D gene is named only where the DNA matches it firmly. Clone size appears in some rows only: once, few, many, or a class for an expanded clone.

clone_size: .; d_call: TRBD2; j_call: TRBJ2-1; v_call: TRBV19; cdr3_aa: CASSIRPTSGKTHEQFF; cdr3_nt: TGTGCCAGTAGTATTCGACCTACTAGCGGGAAGACGCATGAGCAGTTCTTC
clone_size: .; d_call: .; j_call: TRBJ1-1; v_call: TRBV5-1; cdr3_aa: CASSSGTWDTEAFF; cdr3_nt: TGCGCCAGCAGCTCTGGGACGTGGGACACTGAAGCTTTCTTT
clone_size: .; d_call: .; j_call: TRBJ1-3; v_call: TRBV5-1; cdr3_aa: CASSSFSGNTIYF; cdr3_nt: TGCGCCAGCAGCTCCTTCTCTGGAAACACCATATATTTT
clone_size: .; d_call: TRBD2; j_call: TRBJ2-2; v_call: TRBV7-3; cdr3_aa: CASSSSGRAPGELFF; cdr3_nt: TGTGCCAGCAGCTCTAGCGGGAGGGCCCCCGGGGAGCTGTTTTTT
clone_size: .; d_call: .; j_call: TRBJ2-5; v_call: TRBV5-1; cdr3_aa: CASSSQGLGEETQYF; cdr3_nt: TGCGCCAGCAGCTCGCAGGGGTTAGGGGAAGAGACCCAGTACTTC
clone_size: few; d_call: TRBD2; j_call: TRBJ2-3; v_call: TRBV11-3; cdr3_aa: CASSLGPRREYYF; cdr3_nt: TGTGCCAGCAGCTTGGGCCCGAGGCGGGAGTACTATTTT
clone_size: .; d_call: TRBD2; j_call: TRBJ2-1; v_call: TRBV5-1; cdr3_aa: CASSREGLAGGEQFF; cdr3_nt: TGCGCTAGCAGCCGGGAGGGACTAGCGGGAGGTGAGCAGTTCTTC
clone_size: .; d_call: .; j_call: TRBJ2-5; v_call: TRBV5-4; cdr3_aa: CASSLRWGGGETQYF; cdr3_nt: TGTGCCAGCAGCCTGCGGTGGGGAGGCGGAGAGACCCAGTACTTC
clone_size: .; d_call: TRBD2; j_call: TRBJ2-2; v_call: TRBV9; cdr3_aa: CASSVGLAGVTGELFF; cdr3_nt: TGTGCCAGCAGCGTAGGGCTAGCGGGAGTCACCGGGGAGCTGTTTTTT
clone_size: .; d_call: .; j_call: TRBJ1-1; v_call: TRBV19; cdr3_aa: CASSIQRALLTEAFF; cdr3_nt: TGTGCCAGTAGTATACAGCGGGCCTTATTAACTGAAGCTTTCTTT
clone_size: .; d_call: .; j_call: TRBJ2-3; v_call: TRBV7-8; cdr3_aa: CASSLGRGGSTSTDTQYF; cdr3_nt: TGTGCCAGCAGCTTAGGGCGGGGCGGGTCCACTAGCACAGATACGCAGTATTTT
clone_size: .; d_call: .; j_call: TRBJ1-5; v_call: TRBV28; cdr3_aa: CASSLWQGSNQPQHF; cdr3_nt: TGTGCCAGCAGTTTATGGCAGGGGAGCAATCAGCCCCAGCATTTT
clone_size: .; d_call: .; j_call: TRBJ1-1; v_call: TRBV5-1; cdr3_aa: CASSLAQNTEAFF; cdr3_nt: TGCGCCAGCAGCTTGGCCCAGAACACTGAAGCTTTCTTT
clone_size: .; d_call: .; j_call: TRBJ2-5; v_call: TRBV12-3/TRBV12-4; cdr3_aa: CASSLQGRETQYF; cdr3_nt: TGTGCCAGCAGCCTACAGGGTCGGGAGACCCAGTACTTC
clone_size: .; d_call: .; j_call: TRBJ2-3; v_call: TRBV7-3; cdr3_aa: CASSRLATDTQYF; cdr3_nt: TGTGCCAGCTCAAGGCTAGCGACAGATACGCAGTATTTT
clone_size: once; d_call: TRBD1; j_call: TRBJ1-1; v_call: TRBV6-5; cdr3_aa: CASRPNRGQATEAFF; cdr3_nt: TGTGCCAGCAGACCGAACAGGGGGCAGGCCACTGAAGCTTTCTTT
clone_size: .; d_call: .; j_call: TRBJ2-4; v_call: TRBV29-1; cdr3_aa: CSTRTSKDIQYF; cdr3_nt: TGCAGCACTCGGACCTCGAAGGACATTCAGTACTTC
clone_size: .; d_call: .; j_call: TRBJ1-2; v_call: TRBV6-5; cdr3_aa: CASSYPPGGDDYGYTF; cdr3_nt: TGTGCCAGCAGTTACCCCCCCGGAGGGGATGACTATGGCTACACCTTC
clone_size: .; d_call: TRBD2; j_call: TRBJ2-1; v_call: TRBV11-3; cdr3_aa: CASSFAGGPQNEQFF; cdr3_nt: TGTGCCAGCAGCTTTGCGGGAGGGCCTCAAAATGAGCAGTTCTTC
clone_size: few; d_call: .; j_call: TRBJ2-2; v_call: TRBV7-2; cdr3_aa: CASSLRISNTGELFF; cdr3_nt: TGTGCCAGCAGCTTAAGGATCAGCAACACCGGGGAGCTGTTTTTT
clone_size: .; d_call: .; j_call: TRBJ2-2; v_call: TRBV23-1; cdr3_aa: CASSQSGGDTYTGELFF; cdr3_nt: TGCGCCAGCAGTCAATCGGGGGGGGACACCTACACCGGGGAGCTGTTTTTT
clone_size: once; d_call: TRBD1; j_call: TRBJ1-1; v_call: TRBV7-6; cdr3_aa: CASSLGLQGAGTEAFF; cdr3_nt: TGTGCCAGCAGCTTAGGGTTACAGGGGGCTGGGACTGAAGCTTTCTTT
clone_size: few; d_call: .; j_call: TRBJ2-1; v_call: TRBV3-1/TRBV3-2; cdr3_aa: CASSQGAPGVYEQFF; cdr3_nt: TGTGCCAGCAGCCAAGGGGCTCCAGGAGTTTATGAGCAGTTCTTC
clone_size: .; d_call: .; j_call: TRBJ2-2; v_call: TRBV19; cdr3_aa: CASSIDRLNTGELFF; cdr3_nt: TGTGCCAGTAGTATAGACAGGCTTAACACCGGGGAGCTGTTTTTT
clone_size: .; d_call: .; j_call: TRBJ2-2; v_call: TRBV4-3; cdr3_aa: CASSQVLGELFF; cdr3_nt: TGCGCCAGCAGCCAAGTCCTCGGGGAGCTGTTTTTT
clone_size: .; d_call: .; j_call: TRBJ2-2; v_call: TRBV9; cdr3_aa: CASSVGVTGELFF; cdr3_nt: TGTGCCAGCAGCGTAGGCGTCACCGGGGAGCTGTTTTTT
clone_size: .; d_call: .; j_call: TRBJ1-6; v_call: TRBV5-8; cdr3_aa: CASSLVVGPLHF; cdr3_nt: TGTGCCAGCAGCTTGGTAGTAGGACCCCTCCACTTT
clone_size: few; d_call: .; j_call: TRBJ2-2; v_call: TRBV5-1; cdr3_aa: CASSQVTGELFF; cdr3_nt: TGCGCCAGCAGCCAAGTCACCGGGGAGCTGTTTTTT
clone_size: .; d_call: .; j_call: TRBJ2-3; v_call: TRBV5-4; cdr3_aa: CASSPGGGVSDTQYF; cdr3_nt: TGTGCCAGCAGCCCAGGGGGAGGTGTCTCAGATACGCAGTATTTT
clone_size: .; d_call: .; j_call: TRBJ1-1; v_call: TRBV5-1; cdr3_aa: CASSPVRGAWTEAFF; cdr3_nt: TGCGCCAGCAGCCCGGTCAGAGGGGCGTGGACTGAAGCTTTCTTT
clone_size: .; d_call: TRBD1; j_call: TRBJ2-3; v_call: TRBV5-1; cdr3_aa: CASSPGQGLWADTQYF; cdr3_nt: TGCGCCAGCAGCCCGGGACAGGGGCTTTGGGCAGATACGCAGTATTTT
clone_size: few; d_call: .; j_call: TRBJ2-3; v_call: TRBV9; cdr3_aa: CASSVGGVAITDTQYF; cdr3_nt: TGTGCCAGCAGCGTAGGTGGCGTTGCGATAACAGATACGCAGTATTTT
clone_size: .; d_call: .; j_call: TRBJ1-2; v_call: TRBV28; cdr3_aa: CASSEQGRYGYTF; cdr3_nt: TGTGCCAGCAGTGAACAGGGACGCTATGGCTACACCTTC
clone_size: .; d_call: .; j_call: TRBJ1-1; v_call: TRBV29-1; cdr3_aa: CSVDRGPTEAFF; cdr3_nt: TGCAGCGTTGATCGGGGGCCGACTGAAGCTTTCTTT
clone_size: .; d_call: .; j_call: TRBJ2-7; v_call: TRBV6-1; cdr3_aa: CASSEGLGSYEQYF; cdr3_nt: TGTGCCAGCAGTGAGGGACTTGGGTCCTACGAGCAGTACTTC
clone_size: .; d_call: .; j_call: TRBJ1-2; v_call: TRBV5-5; cdr3_aa: CASSSESGLRGYTF; cdr3_nt: TGTGCCAGCAGCTCGGAATCCGGCCTCAGGGGCTACACCTTC
clone_size: .; d_call: TRBD1; j_call: TRBJ1-1; v_call: TRBV5-1; cdr3_aa: CASSTGTGDTEAFF; cdr3_nt: TGCGCCAGCTCCACCGGGACAGGGGACACTGAAGCTTTCTTT
clone_size: once; d_call: .; j_call: TRBJ2-3; v_call: TRBV19; cdr3_aa: CASSILGTDTQYF; cdr3_nt: TGTGCCAGTAGTATATTAGGCACAGATACGCAGTATTTT
clone_size: once; d_call: TRBD1; j_call: TRBJ2-7; v_call: TRBV7-8; cdr3_aa: CASSLPRQGAGVYEQYF; cdr3_nt: TGTGCCAGCAGCTTACCCCGACAGGGGGCGGGGGTCTACGAGCAGTACTTC
clone_size: .; d_call: .; j_call: TRBJ1-2; v_call: TRBV12-3/TRBV12-4; cdr3_aa: CASSLGGEGYTF; cdr3_nt: TGTGCCAGCAGCCTGGGGGGGGAAGGCTACACCTTC
clone_size: few; d_call: .; j_call: TRBJ1-3; v_call: TRBV7-2; cdr3_aa: CASSFSGSGNTIYF; cdr3_nt: TGTGCCAGCAGCTTTTCGGGGTCTGGAAACACCATATATTTT
clone_size: .; d_call: .; j_call: TRBJ2-5; v_call: TRBV6-5; cdr3_aa: CASSYNANPGETQYF; cdr3_nt: TGTGCCAGCAGTTATAATGCTAACCCCGGAGAGACCCAGTACTTC
clone_size: once; d_call: TRBD1; j_call: TRBJ2-1; v_call: TRBV6-5; cdr3_aa: CASSSGQSSYNEQFF; cdr3_nt: TGTGCCAGCAGCTCGGGACAGTCATCCTACAATGAGCAGTTCTTC
clone_size: .; d_call: .; j_call: TRBJ1-1; v_call: TRBV4-2; cdr3_aa: CASKGEGMSTEAFF; cdr3_nt: TGTGCCAGCAAAGGGGAGGGCATGAGCACTGAAGCTTTCTTT